This TCR beta chain was captured by sequencing in a study of blood T cell repertoires in COVID-19. Study context: Donors in the United States, Italy and Spain gave samples during acute or convalescent COVID-19. Sample material is recorded as cDNA or gDNA derived from T cells, B-cell-depleted T cells, or PBMCs.

Per the original methods: Amplification of reference gene primers was used by the study to estimate nucleated cell counts. Clones were sequenced by immunoSEQ multiplex PCR, and TCRdb holds only the in-frame ones, with some missing. From that table come the V and J calls and clone size; the DNA was used to work out D and trimming. The sample includes 100,000 to 150,000 clones, about 89% of them seen just once. The ends lost 4 bases at V and 6 bases at J; junction bases unmatched: 2. CDR1 and CDR2 from the germline V gene are LGHDT and YNNKEL (reference sequence). The CDR3 is made up of 13 amino acids.

Input material: peripheral blood. The receptor's source is a man aged 50 to 60 with active or convalescent COVID-19. The chain recombines TRBV3-1 (or the pseudogene TRBV3-2) with TRBJ2-2; 7 nucleotides match TRBD1. This CDR3 reads CASSRQGPGELFF. CDR3 nucleotides: TGTGCCAGCAGCCGACAGGGACCCGGGGAGCTGTTTTTT.